These T cell receptor beta chains were read from a single sample in a study of neurological immune-mediated disorders. In TCRdb, the 5' RACE reads were re-called with MiXCR into one record per CDR3 protein. Of 50,000 to 70,000 distinct CDR3 sequences listed, about 10% are singletons. Sequencing was done on a sample of PBMCs. These receptors were obtained from a male donor with HTLV-1-associated myelopathy (HAM/TSP). Both conserved end residues are part of each CDR3. Each record gives: V gene, clone size, CDR3 length, J gene, CDR3 protein. The size entry is marked missing in some rows and otherwise reads once, few, many or a size class.

TRBV5-1,many,15,TRBJ2-7,CASSPGGTLSYEQYF
TRBV2,many,15,TRBJ1-1,CASADQLGSGTEAFF
TRBV6-2/TRBV6-3,many,17,TRBJ2-6,CASSYLQRGTGANVLTF
TRBV11-2,.,15,.,CASSLDGGGRYEQYF
TRBV10-3,many,13,TRBJ1-1,CAIKGTANTEAFF
TRBV28,many,14,TRBJ2-2,CASSLSLNTGELFF
TRBV5-1,medium-sized,15,TRBJ1-1,CASSNPRTGDTEAFF
TRBV20-1,.,14,TRBJ2-7,CSAREDRDSYEQYF
TRBV6-1,few,15,TRBJ2-1,CASSVRDWAYNEQFF
TRBV5-1,many,16,TRBJ1-1,CASSLDREISAPEAFF
TRBV20-1,many,14,TRBJ1-5,CSGTGGSGNQPQHF
TRBV6-6,many,13,TRBJ2-7,CAGRQGSTYEQYF
TRBV5-1,.,14,TRBJ1-1,CASSFVAMGTEAFF
TRBV7-2,.,15,TRBJ2-3,CASSLGGASTYTQYF
TRBV6-5,many,11,TRBJ2-4,CASSGGNIQYF
TRBV7-9,many,14,TRBJ1-1,CASTDRGLNTEAFF
TRBV27,few,16,TRBJ2-1,CASSHEGGTAYNEQFF
TRBV5-1,many,14,TRBJ2-3,CASSLFLSTDTQYF
TRBV20-1,many,14,TRBJ2-5,CSARTGQIQETQYF
TRBV25-1,many,14,TRBJ2-5,CASSEYLNQETQYF
TRBV20-1,many,15,TRBJ2-7,CSARGTGVSSYEQYF
TRBV4-3,many,15,TRBJ2-5,CASSQELASEETQYF
TRBV7-2,many,17,TRBJ2-7,CASSAPGQGELGYEQYF
TRBV7-6,many,14,TRBJ1-1,CASSSIGRGTEAFF
TRBV18,many,15,TRBJ1-1,CASSPQGGRHTEAFF
TRBV6-6,many,12,TRBJ1-4,CASSLEPDRRIF
TRBV28,many,20,TRBJ1-6,CASSLWSAGGGSSYNSPLHF
TRBV27,many,14,TRBJ1-5,CASSPRQFTQPQHF
TRBV5-1,many,17,TRBJ2-4,CASSLGGSTGAGDIQYF
TRBV15,many,14,TRBJ2-3,CATSSRQGADTQYF
TRBV11-1,many,14,TRBJ1-4,CASSLDGNNEKLFF
TRBV5-1,few,16,TRBJ2-1,CASSQPPGQINNEQFF
TRBV29-1,few,16,TRBJ1-1,CSVEDGFGFRNTEAFF
TRBV4-3,many,17,TRBJ1-4,CASSQSPGQIVNEKLFF